This entry lists 14 T cell receptor beta chains sequenced from one sample in a study of identical twins. TCRdb fed the 5' RACE reads into MiXCR, producing one record per CDR3 protein. Of about 220,000 distinct CDR3 sequences in the sample, around 8% are singletons; the top ten hold about 1.9%. The sample also formed part of further work on yellow fever vaccine responses in identical twins.

Sequencing was performed on memory (CD45RO+) T cells sorted from blood. Receptors were obtained from a woman in her late teens or twenties in good health.

This clonotype appeared a few times. The genes are TRBV20-1 and TRBJ2-7, with D unresolved. The CDR3 is 14 amino acids. Per germline, CDR1 DFQATT and CDR2 SNEGSKA (reference sequence). V lost 0 bases and J lost 0, with 9 bases in between. The CDR3 bases are TGCAGTGCTAGAGATAGCACAAGCTCCTACGAGCAGTACTTC. It specifies CSARDSTSSYEQYF.

In its sample, this clonotype was seen a few times. V is TRBV7-8 and J is TRBJ2-7; 11 bases line up with TRBD2. CDR1 and CDR2 (germline): SGHVS, FQNEAQ. The V and J ends lost 5 bases and 2 bases, in that order; junction bases with no gene match: 5. The CDR3 has 15 residues. The CDR3 DNA reads TGTGCCAGCAGCCGCACACTAGCGGGGGCCTACGAGCAGTACTTC. Residues: CASSRTLAGAYEQYF.

This rearrangement joins TRBV4-2 to TRBJ2-1, with 12 bases aligning to TRBD2. Looked up from germline, CDR1 is LGHNA and CDR2 is YNFKEQ. Trimming at V came to 4 bases and at J to 9 bases, leaving 7 bases not matched to a gene. This CDR3 is built from 15 residues. The CDR3 loop reads CASSLLAGGPGEQFF. In nucleotides, the CDR3 is TGTGCCAGCAGCCTGCTAGCGGGGGGGCCGGGTGAGCAGTTCTTC.

Ten or more counts support this clonotype. V usage is TRBV20-1 and J usage is TRBJ2-2; 7 bases align to TRBD1. This CDR3 has 17 amino acids. The ends lost 3 bases at V and 3 bases at J; junction bases unmatched: 13. CDR1 DFQATT and CDR2 SNEGSKA come from the germline V gene (reference sequence). The CDR3 sequence is CSARSGGPESYTGELFF. The CDR3 coding sequence is TGCAGTGCTAGGTCAGGGGGTCCTGAGAGCTACACCGGGGAGCTGTTTTTT.

At least ten counts were recorded for this clonotype. V usage is TRBV2 and J usage is TRBJ2-5, with TRBD1 as a possible D gene (6 bases). Germline V gene data show CDR1 as SNHLY and CDR2 as FYNNEI. V dropped 7 bases and J dropped 1 base, with 22 bases sitting between them. The CDR3 totals 17 residues. Written as DNA, the CDR3 is TGTGCCAGCATCAAAATCCGGGACACCCTGATCCAAGAGACCCAGTACTTC. Protein sequence: CASIKIRDTLIQETQYF.

This clonotype showed up just a few times. J is TRBJ2-1 and V is TRBV24-1, with 11 bases that match TRBD1. Germline-derived CDR1 and CDR2 are KGHDR and SFDVKD. Trimming at V came to 9 bases and at J to 7 bases, leaving 7 bases not matched to a gene. The CDR3 totals 14 residues. The CDR3 DNA is TGTGCCACCGGTGGACAGGGGGCAGGTAATGAGCAGTTCTTC. It yields the protein CATGGQGAGNEQFF.

The chain has TRBV19 and TRBJ2-1, with 7 nucleotides matching TRBD1. CDR1 LNHDA and CDR2 SQIVND come from the germline V gene (reference sequence). J lost 5 bases, V lost 5 bases, and 9 bases had no gene match. The CDR3 has 15 amino acids. The CDR3 here is CASSLTGVRNNEQFF. In nucleotides, the CDR3 is TGTGCCAGTAGTCTCACAGGGGTAAGGAACAATGAGCAGTTCTTC. The whole variable domain, remainder taken from reference TRBV19 and TRBJ2-1, is DGGITQSPKYLFRKEGQNVTLSCEQNLNHDAMYWYRQDPGQGLRLIYYSQIVNDFQKGDIAEGYSVSREKKESFPLTVTSAQKNPTAFYLCASSLTGVRNNEQFFGPGTRLTVL.

This chain joins TRBV6-1 and TRBJ2-5; TRBD1 is a possible D gene (5 bases). Trimming shortened V by 5 bases and J by 0 bases, and 10 bases separated the two germline ends. Germline CDR1 reads MNHNS; CDR2 reads SASEGT. There are 14 residues in the CDR3. The CDR3 bases are TGTGCCAGCAGTAGACAGAATAACCAAGAGACCCAGTACTTC. Its translation: CASSRQNNQETQYF.

A few counts support this clonotype. The V gene is TRBV20-1, the J gene TRBJ1-2, with 9 bases matching TRBD1. The CDR3 covers 16 residues. Germline loops: CDR1 DFQATT, CDR2 SNEGSKA (reference sequence). The ends lost 3 bases at V and 6 bases at J; junction bases unmatched: 14. For the CDR3, the DNA is TGCAGTGCTAGCGCCGCCGAGACAGGGGGTCGTAATGGCTACACCTTC. It yields the protein CSASAAETGGRNGYTF.

V usage is TRBV5-1 and J usage is TRBJ2-7; 8 positions match TRBD1. V gave up 2 bases and J gave up 2 bases; unmatched junction bases: 9. Per the germline V gene, CDR1 is SGHRS and CDR2 is YFSETQ. There are 16 residues in the CDR3. The CDR3 bases are TGCGCCAGCAGCTTCGGGGGAACAGGGGGAGCCTACGAGCAGTACTTC. Its protein is CASSFGGTGGAYEQYF.

This clonotype was seen only a few times. The V and J genes are TRBV28 and TRBJ2-3; perhaps TRBD1 as D (5 bases). V lost 8 bases to trimming and J lost 2 bases, with 17 bases between them. CDR3 length: 15 residues. Looked up from germline, CDR1 is MDHEN and CDR2 is SYDVKM. DNA of the CDR3: TGTGCCAGCGGGGAAGAGACAGCTCCCACAGATACGCAGTATTTT. This translates into CASGEETAPTDTQYF.

This clonotype was recorded at least ten times. The rearrangement joins TRBV29-1 to TRBJ2-1, with TRBD2 matching 11 bases. Germline V lookup: CDR1 SQVTM, CDR2 ANQGSEA. J lost 5 bases, V lost 4 bases, and 10 bases had no gene match. CDR3 length equals 16 residues. CDR3 bases: TGCAGCGTTGGGGGGGCTAGCGGGAGGAACCACAATGAGCAGTTCTTC. It translates to CSVGGASGRNHNEQFF.

The chain recombines TRBV2 with TRBJ2-2; D remains ambiguous. Trimming removed 8 bases at V and 7 bases at J, with 14 bases between. CDR3 size: 13 residues. Germline V gives CDR1 SNHLY, CDR2 FYNNEI. The CDR3 region has the DNA TGTGCCAGCGGTAATCCGGTACTCGGGGAGCTGTTTTTT. Amino acid sequence: CASGNPVLGELFF.

This clonotype occurred once. V usage is TRBV12-5 and J usage is TRBJ2-1; TRBD1 or TRBD2 may be the D gene (6 bases each). The germline V gene has CDR1 LGHNT and CDR2 FRNRAP. V was pared by 0 bases and J by 0 bases, with 15 bases between. The CDR3 runs 18 residues. The CDR3 reads CASGLVRGQGLSYNEQFF. In DNA form, the CDR3 reads TGTGCTAGTGGTTTGGTACGGGGGCAGGGACTCTCCTACAATGAGCAGTTCTTC.